Listed below are T cell receptor beta chains from one sample, sequenced in a study of sequential checkpoint blockade in melanoma. The table came from immunoSEQ multiplex PCR; TCRdb's copy has only in-frame clones and leaves some out. The repertoire holds over 10,000 clones, less than 80% seen once, with around 25% in the top ten. Sequenced material: CD8+ T cells sorted from blood (inferred from file names), taken from a patient given nivolumab and ipilimumab in sequence. These receptors all come from a human donor with melanoma. Each CDR3 is given with its conserved first and last residue. The order of the fields is clone size, J gene, V gene, D gene, CDR3 DNA, CDR3 protein. A D gene is named only where the DNA matches it firmly. Size is omitted from some rows. Given values are once, few, many or a class for expanded clones.

abundance: NA; j_gene: TRBJ1-5; v_gene: TRBV4-1; d_gene: NA; CDR3nt: TGCGCCAGCAGCCAGGCCCTCAATCAGCCCCAGCATTTT; CDR3aa: CASSQALNQPQHF
abundance: NA; j_gene: TRBJ1-2; v_gene: TRBV5-5; d_gene: NA; CDR3nt: TGTGCCAGCAGCCTCCCCCCTCCAGGGGAAGACTATGGCTACACCTTC; CDR3aa: CASSLPPPGEDYGYTF
abundance: once; j_gene: TRBJ2-5; v_gene: TRBV4-1; d_gene: TRBD1; CDR3nt: TGCGCCAGCAGCCAAGACCCGCGGCAGGGGGAAGAGACCCAGTACTTC; CDR3aa: CASSQDPRQGEETQYF
abundance: once; j_gene: TRBJ1-5; v_gene: TRBV9; d_gene: NA; CDR3nt: TGTGCCAGCAGCCCCCATCCGGGGGTAGGGCAGCCCCAGCATTTT; CDR3aa: CASSPHPGVGQPQHF
abundance: NA; j_gene: TRBJ1-2; v_gene: TRBV7-9; d_gene: TRBD1; CDR3nt: TGTGCCAGCAGCTCCCGGACAGGGCCCCCAGTCTATGGCTACACCTTC; CDR3aa: CASSSRTGPPVYGYTF
abundance: NA; j_gene: TRBJ2-2; v_gene: TRBV7-7; d_gene: TRBD1; CDR3nt: TGTGCCAGCAGCTTATCGGAGACAGGGGAGACCGGGGAGCTGTTTTTT; CDR3aa: CASSLSETGETGELFF
abundance: NA; j_gene: TRBJ1-6; v_gene: TRBV7-9; d_gene: NA; CDR3nt: TGTGCCAGCAGCTTAGGAGGTAGCTCCTATAATTCACCCCTCCACTTT; CDR3aa: CASSLGGSSYNSPLHF
abundance: NA; j_gene: TRBJ2-5; v_gene: TRBV7-9; d_gene: NA; CDR3nt: TGTGCCAGCAGCACCCCCCTGGACAGCCATGGAAGGAGAGAGACCCAGTACTTC; CDR3aa: CASSTPLDSHGRRETQYF
abundance: NA; j_gene: TRBJ2-4; v_gene: TRBV9; d_gene: NA; CDR3nt: TGTGCCAGCAGCGTAGCCGAGAACCTAGCCAAAAACATTCAGTACTTC; CDR3aa: CASSVAENLAKNIQYF
abundance: medium-sized; j_gene: TRBJ1-1; v_gene: TRBV7-9; d_gene: NA; CDR3nt: TGTGCCAGCAGCCAGATGAACACTGAAGCTTTCTTT; CDR3aa: CASSQMNTEAFF
abundance: NA; j_gene: TRBJ1-2; v_gene: TRBV20-1; d_gene: TRBD1; CDR3nt: TGCAGTGCTTTTACAGGGGACTACACCTTC; CDR3aa: CSAFTGDYTF
abundance: NA; j_gene: TRBJ1-1; v_gene: TRBV6-6; d_gene: TRBD1; CDR3nt: TGTGCCAGCAGTTACGGGGCAGGGGGCACTGAAGCTTTCTTT; CDR3aa: CASSYGAGGTEAFF
abundance: once; j_gene: TRBJ1-1; v_gene: TRBV5-1; d_gene: NA; CDR3nt: TGCGCCAGCAGCTCGACAGTAGGCACTGAAGCTTTCTTT; CDR3aa: CASSSTVGTEAFF
abundance: NA; j_gene: TRBJ2-5; v_gene: TRBV7-9; d_gene: NA; CDR3nt: TGTGCCAGCAGCCCCTTCCAGGGCCAAGAGACCCAGTACTTC; CDR3aa: CASSPFQGQETQYF
abundance: NA; j_gene: TRBJ2-7; v_gene: TRBV11-2; d_gene: TRBD1; CDR3nt: TGTGCCAGCAGCTCCACCCACAGGGGGCCAAACGAGCAGTACTTC; CDR3aa: CASSSTHRGPNEQYF
abundance: NA; j_gene: TRBJ2-1; v_gene: TRBV7-6; d_gene: NA; CDR3nt: TGTGCCAGCAGTTTCAGTCCCGGGAATGAGCAGTTCTTC; CDR3aa: CASSFSPGNEQFF
abundance: NA; j_gene: TRBJ1-1; v_gene: TRBV19; d_gene: NA; CDR3nt: TGTGCCAGTAGTATTGAAGGAGGACGGAACACTGAAGCTTTCTTT; CDR3aa: CASSIEGGRNTEAFF
abundance: NA; j_gene: TRBJ2-2; v_gene: TRBV7-9; d_gene: TRBD2; CDR3nt: TGTGCCAGCAGCTTAGTAGTTCGGACTAGCGGGTCGAACACCGGGGAGCTGTTTTTT; CDR3aa: CASSLVVRTSGSNTGELFF
abundance: few; j_gene: TRBJ2-5; v_gene: TRBV11-3; d_gene: TRBD1; CDR3nt: TGTGCCAGCAGCCGCTTAGGAGGGGACAGGGCGGAGACCCAGTACTTC; CDR3aa: CASSRLGGDRAETQYF
abundance: NA; j_gene: TRBJ1-1; v_gene: TRBV7-9; d_gene: NA; CDR3nt: TGTGCCAGCAGCTTAGCCCAGAACACTGAAGCTTTCTTT; CDR3aa: CASSLAQNTEAFF
abundance: once; j_gene: TRBJ2-7; v_gene: TRBV15; d_gene: NA; CDR3nt: TGTGCCACCAGCAGTTCCCCTAGCGCAAGGTACGAGCAGTACTTC; CDR3aa: CATSSSPSARYEQYF
abundance: NA; j_gene: TRBJ2-6; v_gene: TRBV9; d_gene: NA; CDR3nt: TGTGCCAGTAGTTCCCCGGGACTCGAAGTGCCTGGGGCCAACGTCCTGACTTTC; CDR3aa: CASSSPGLEVPGANVLTF
abundance: NA; j_gene: TRBJ2-7; v_gene: TRBV4-1; d_gene: TRBD2; CDR3nt: TGCGCCAGCAGCCAAGTTAGCGGGGCTCCCTACGAGCAGTACTTC; CDR3aa: CASSQVSGAPYEQYF
abundance: NA; j_gene: TRBJ1-2; v_gene: TRBV7-9; d_gene: TRBD1; CDR3nt: TGTGCCAGCAGCCCCTGGGACAGCCCGGGGATCTATGGCTACACCTTC; CDR3aa: CASSPWDSPGIYGYTF
abundance: NA; j_gene: TRBJ2-1; v_gene: TRBV9; d_gene: NA; CDR3nt: TGTGCCAGCAGCGGAGCGGACAATGAGCAGTTCTTC; CDR3aa: CASSGADNEQFF
abundance: NA; j_gene: TRBJ1-5; v_gene: TRBV5-5; d_gene: NA; CDR3nt: TGTGCCAGCAGCTTGGGCAGGGGCGGGAGTCAGCCCCAGCATTTT; CDR3aa: CASSLGRGGSQPQHF
abundance: once; j_gene: TRBJ2-1; v_gene: TRBV9; d_gene: TRBD2; CDR3nt: TGTGCCAGCAGCGTAGTAAGCGGGAGGGCCTACAATGAGCAGTTCTTC; CDR3aa: CASSVVSGRAYNEQFF
abundance: NA; j_gene: TRBJ1-3; v_gene: TRBV5-1; d_gene: TRBD1; CDR3nt: TGCGCCAGCAGCGTCAGGGGGGCTGGAAACACCATATATTTT; CDR3aa: CASSVRGAGNTIYF
abundance: NA; j_gene: TRBJ2-1; v_gene: TRBV9; d_gene: NA; CDR3nt: TGTGCCAGCAGCGGACAGTTAACAGGGAAAACTCTCCCCAATGAGCAGTTCTTC; CDR3aa: CASSGQLTGKTLPNEQFF
abundance: NA; j_gene: TRBJ1-4; v_gene: TRBV4-3; d_gene: TRBD1; CDR3nt: TGCGCCAGCAGCCAAGTAAGGGGGCAGGCTAATGAAAAACTGTTTTTT; CDR3aa: CASSQVRGQANEKLFF
abundance: NA; j_gene: TRBJ1-3; v_gene: TRBV15; d_gene: TRBD1; CDR3nt: TGTGCCACCAGCACGTCCGGGACAGGGGTTGGAAACACCATATATTTT; CDR3aa: CATSTSGTGVGNTIYF
abundance: NA; j_gene: TRBJ1-1; v_gene: TRBV5-1; d_gene: NA; CDR3nt: TGCGCCAGCAGCTTGCCCAAGGGGAGGGCCTCATGGACGACTGAAGCTTTCTTT; CDR3aa: CASSLPKGRASWTTEAFF
abundance: NA; j_gene: TRBJ2-2; v_gene: TRBV29-1; d_gene: NA; CDR3nt: TGCAGCGTCGCAGGGGTTTCCACCGGGGAGCTGTTTTTT; CDR3aa: CSVAGVSTGELFF
abundance: NA; j_gene: TRBJ1-5; v_gene: TRBV30; d_gene: TRBD1; CDR3nt: TGTGCCTGGGGGACAGGGGGAAATCAGCCCCAGCATTTT; CDR3aa: CAWGTGGNQPQHF
abundance: NA; j_gene: TRBJ1-5; v_gene: TRBV2; d_gene: NA; CDR3nt: TGTGCCAGCAGCTATGACAGATCTCAGCCCCAGCATTTT; CDR3aa: CASSYDRSQPQHF
abundance: NA; j_gene: TRBJ2-1; v_gene: TRBV5-1; d_gene: NA; CDR3nt: TGCGCCAGCAGCTTGGAGGACAGTCATTACAATGAGCAGTTCTTC; CDR3aa: CASSLEDSHYNEQFF
abundance: NA; j_gene: TRBJ1-1; v_gene: TRBV30; d_gene: NA; CDR3nt: TGTGCCTGGAGTGTGGGGGCGGTTGAAGCTTTCTTT; CDR3aa: CAWSVGAVEAFF
abundance: NA; j_gene: TRBJ1-2; v_gene: TRBV4-1; d_gene: NA; CDR3nt: TGCGCCAGCAGCCAAGTCCGGGGGTCTAACTATGGCTACACCTTC; CDR3aa: CASSQVRGSNYGYTF
abundance: NA; j_gene: TRBJ2-3; v_gene: TRBV7-6; d_gene: TRBD2; CDR3nt: TGTGCCAGCAGCTTATTTGAAGCGGGAGGGAGCACAGATACGCAGTATTTT; CDR3aa: CASSLFEAGGSTDTQYF
abundance: NA; j_gene: TRBJ1-1; v_gene: TRBV4-1; d_gene: TRBD1; CDR3nt: TGCGCCAGCAGCCATGGAACAGGGGTGGCCACTGAAGCTTTCTTT; CDR3aa: CASSHGTGVATEAFF
abundance: NA; j_gene: TRBJ2-1; v_gene: TRBV19; d_gene: NA; CDR3nt: TGTGCCAGTAGTTTAGGAGACTCGTCCTACAATGAGCAGTTCTTC; CDR3aa: CASSLGDSSYNEQFF
abundance: NA; j_gene: TRBJ1-5; v_gene: TRBV19; d_gene: NA; CDR3nt: TGTGCCAGTAGTATCGGGGGCAATCAGCCCCAGCATTTT; CDR3aa: CASSIGGNQPQHF
abundance: NA; j_gene: TRBJ2-5; v_gene: TRBV7-8; d_gene: NA; CDR3nt: TGTGCCAGCAGCCCGAGACAGGTTTTCGGGGAGACCCAGTACTTC; CDR3aa: CASSPRQVFGETQYF
abundance: NA; j_gene: TRBJ1-1; v_gene: TRBV13; d_gene: NA; CDR3nt: TGTGCCAGCAGCTTAAGCCGGAACACTGAAGCTTTCTTT; CDR3aa: CASSLSRNTEAFF
abundance: NA; j_gene: TRBJ2-1; v_gene: TRBV5-1; d_gene: TRBD2; CDR3nt: TGCGCCAGCAGTAAAGGACTAGCGGGAGTTGGCAATGAGCAGTTCTTC; CDR3aa: CASSKGLAGVGNEQFF
abundance: NA; j_gene: TRBJ1-1; v_gene: TRBV29-1; d_gene: TRBD1; CDR3nt: TGCAGCGTTCGGACAGGTCGGATGAACACTGAAGCTTTCTTT; CDR3aa: CSVRTGRMNTEAFF
abundance: NA; j_gene: TRBJ1-5; v_gene: TRBV19; d_gene: TRBD1; CDR3nt: TGTGCCAGTTTAGGGGGCAATGGCAATCAGCCCCAGCATTTT; CDR3aa: CASLGGNGNQPQHF
abundance: NA; j_gene: TRBJ2-1; v_gene: TRBV19; d_gene: TRBD2; CDR3nt: TGTGCCAGTAGTACGAAGGGACTAGCGGGAGCCACTAGTGAGCAGTTCTTC; CDR3aa: CASSTKGLAGATSEQFF
abundance: NA; j_gene: TRBJ2-5; v_gene: TRBV27; d_gene: TRBD1; CDR3nt: TGTGCCAGCAGTGAAATTGGACAGGGAGAGACCCAGTACTTC; CDR3aa: CASSEIGQGETQYF
abundance: NA; j_gene: TRBJ1-2; v_gene: TRBV4-1; d_gene: NA; CDR3nt: TGCGCCAGCGGCGGGGGAGCATCTAACTATGGCTACACCTTC; CDR3aa: CASGGGASNYGYTF
abundance: NA; j_gene: TRBJ1-4; v_gene: TRBV10-1; d_gene: TRBD1; CDR3nt: TGCGCCAGCAGCAGGGACAGAGGGTCGGAAAAACTGTTTTTT; CDR3aa: CASSRDRGSEKLFF
abundance: NA; j_gene: TRBJ1-5; v_gene: TRBV7-2; d_gene: NA; CDR3nt: TGTGCCAGCAGCATAAGGTTGGGCGTCAGGGATGAGCAGCCCCAGCATTTT; CDR3aa: CASSIRLGVRDEQPQHF
abundance: NA; j_gene: TRBJ2-5; v_gene: TRBV9; d_gene: TRBD2; CDR3nt: TGTGCCAGCAGCGTAGAGGGTAGCGGGAGGATCCGCGAGACCCAGTACTTC; CDR3aa: CASSVEGSGRIRETQYF
abundance: NA; j_gene: TRBJ2-5; v_gene: TRBV6-5; d_gene: TRBD1; CDR3nt: TGTGCCAGCAGTTCGGGACAGGCGGAAGAGACCCAGTACTTC; CDR3aa: CASSSGQAEETQYF
abundance: NA; j_gene: TRBJ1-1; v_gene: TRBV5-6; d_gene: NA; CDR3nt: TGTGCCAGCAGCTTGTTCGCGGGGTCTACTGAAGCTTTCTTT; CDR3aa: CASSLFAGSTEAFF